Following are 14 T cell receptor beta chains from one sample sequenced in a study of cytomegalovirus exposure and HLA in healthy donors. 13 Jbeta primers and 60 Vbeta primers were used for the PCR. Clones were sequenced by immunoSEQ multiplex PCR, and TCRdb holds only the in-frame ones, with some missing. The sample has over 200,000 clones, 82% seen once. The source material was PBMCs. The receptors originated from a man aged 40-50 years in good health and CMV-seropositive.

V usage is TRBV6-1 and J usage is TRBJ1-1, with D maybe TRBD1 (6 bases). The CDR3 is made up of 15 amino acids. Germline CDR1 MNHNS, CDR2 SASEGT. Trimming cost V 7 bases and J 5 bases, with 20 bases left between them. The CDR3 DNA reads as TGTGCCAGCACTCTGGCAGGGGTTAAGAGGACTGAAGCTTTCTTT. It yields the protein CASTLAGVKRTEAFF.

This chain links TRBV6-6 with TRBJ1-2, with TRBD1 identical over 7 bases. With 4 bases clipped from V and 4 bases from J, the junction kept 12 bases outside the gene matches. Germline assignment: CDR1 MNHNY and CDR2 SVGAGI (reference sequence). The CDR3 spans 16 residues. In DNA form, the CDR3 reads TGTGCCAGCAGTTTCTCCAAGGGGGCGCGGTCCTATGGCTACACCTTC. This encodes CASSFSKGARSYGYTF.

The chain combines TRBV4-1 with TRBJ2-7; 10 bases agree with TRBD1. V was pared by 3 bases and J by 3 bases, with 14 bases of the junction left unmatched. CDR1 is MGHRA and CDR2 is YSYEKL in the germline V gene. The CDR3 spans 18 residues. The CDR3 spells CASSQRDRGVGGFYEQYF. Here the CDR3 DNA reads TGCGCCAGCAGCCAGAGGGACAGGGGAGTGGGTGGGTTCTACGAGCAGTACTTC.

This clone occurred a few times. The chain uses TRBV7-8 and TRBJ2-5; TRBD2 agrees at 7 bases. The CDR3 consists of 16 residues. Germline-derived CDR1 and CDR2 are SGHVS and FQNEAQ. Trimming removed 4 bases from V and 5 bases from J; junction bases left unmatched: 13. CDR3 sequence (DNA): TGTGCCAGCAGCTGGGACCGGGACTATGAAACGGAGACCCAGTACTTC. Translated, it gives CASSWDRDYETETQYF.

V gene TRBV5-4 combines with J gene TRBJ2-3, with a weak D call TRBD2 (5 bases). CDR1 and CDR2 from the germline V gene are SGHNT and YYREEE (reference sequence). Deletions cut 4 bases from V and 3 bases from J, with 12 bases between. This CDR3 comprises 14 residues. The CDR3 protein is CASSSSRDTDTQYF. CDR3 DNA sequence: TGTGCCAGCAGCAGTTCCCGGGATACAGATACGCAGTATTTT.

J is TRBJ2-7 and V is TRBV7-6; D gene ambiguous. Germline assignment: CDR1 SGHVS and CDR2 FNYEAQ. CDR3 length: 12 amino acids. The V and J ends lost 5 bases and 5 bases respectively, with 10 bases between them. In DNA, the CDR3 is TGTGCCAGCAGCCCTAGAGGCGACGAGCAGTACTTC. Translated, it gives CASSPRGDEQYF. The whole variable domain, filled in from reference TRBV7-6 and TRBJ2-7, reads GAGVSQSPRYKVTKRGQDVALRCDPISGHVSLYWYRQALGQGPEFLTYFNYEAQQDKSGLPNDRFSAERPEGSISTLTIQRTEQRDSAMYRCASSPRGDEQYFGPGTRLTVT.

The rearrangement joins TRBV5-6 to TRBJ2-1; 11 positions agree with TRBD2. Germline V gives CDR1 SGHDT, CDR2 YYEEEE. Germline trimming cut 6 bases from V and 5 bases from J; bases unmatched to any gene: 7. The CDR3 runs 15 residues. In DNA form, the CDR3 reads TGTGCCAGCACTCAGCAACTAGCGGGGGACAATGAGCAGTTCTTC. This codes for CASTQQLAGDNEQFF.

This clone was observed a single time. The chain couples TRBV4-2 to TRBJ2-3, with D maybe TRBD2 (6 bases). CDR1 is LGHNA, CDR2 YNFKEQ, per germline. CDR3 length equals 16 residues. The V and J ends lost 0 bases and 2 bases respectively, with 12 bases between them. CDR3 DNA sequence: TGTGCCAGCAGCCAAGAGGGGCGGGGCAACACAGATACGCAGTATTTT. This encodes CASSQEGRGNTDTQYF.

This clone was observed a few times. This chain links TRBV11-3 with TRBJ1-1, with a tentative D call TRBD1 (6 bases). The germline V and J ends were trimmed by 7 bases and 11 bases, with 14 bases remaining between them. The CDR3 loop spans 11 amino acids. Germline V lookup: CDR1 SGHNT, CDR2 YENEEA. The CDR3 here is CASTLGQGAFF. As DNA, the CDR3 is TGTGCCAGCACCCTCGGGCAGGGGGCTTTCTTT. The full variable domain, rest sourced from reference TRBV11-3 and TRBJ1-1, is EAGVVQSPRYKIIEKKQPVAFWCNPISGHNTLYWYLQNLGQGPELLIRYENEEAVDDSQLPKDRFSAERLKGVDSTLKIQPAELGDSAVYLCASTLGQGAFFGQGTRLTVV.

The CDR3 spells CASSLGAGVADTQYF. The CDR3 DNA reads as TGTGCCAGCAGCTTAGGGGCGGGAGTGGCAGATACGCAGTATTTT. The chain is built from TRBV13 and TRBJ2-3, with 7 bases lining up with TRBD2. The CDR3 is made up of 15 amino acids. V was clipped by 0 bases and J by 4 bases; unmatched bases: 4. CDR1 and CDR2 (germline): PRHDT, FYEKMQ (reference sequence).

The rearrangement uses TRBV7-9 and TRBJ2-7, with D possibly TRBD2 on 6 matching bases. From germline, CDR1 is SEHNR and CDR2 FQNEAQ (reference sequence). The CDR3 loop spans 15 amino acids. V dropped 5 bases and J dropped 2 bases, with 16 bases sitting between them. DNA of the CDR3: TGTGCCAGCAGCAACCGGACGGGGGTGACCTACGAGCAGTACTTC. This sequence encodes CASSNRTGVTYEQYF.

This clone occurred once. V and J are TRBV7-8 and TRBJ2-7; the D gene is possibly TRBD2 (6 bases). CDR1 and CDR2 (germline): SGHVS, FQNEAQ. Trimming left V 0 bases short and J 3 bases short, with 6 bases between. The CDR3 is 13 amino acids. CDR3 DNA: TGTGCCAGCAGCTTAGCGGAGGGCTACGAGCAGTACGTC. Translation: CASSLAEGYEQYV.

In DNA form, the CDR3 reads TGTGCCAGCAGGTGGAGAGACAACTATGGCTACACCTTC. Its protein is CASRWRDNYGYTF. The chain joins TRBV28 to TRBJ1-2; D remains unclear. The CDR3 loop spans 13 amino acids. CDR1 MDHEN and CDR2 SYDVKM come from the germline V gene. V was shortened by 6 bases and J by 2 bases, with 10 bases between the two germline ends.

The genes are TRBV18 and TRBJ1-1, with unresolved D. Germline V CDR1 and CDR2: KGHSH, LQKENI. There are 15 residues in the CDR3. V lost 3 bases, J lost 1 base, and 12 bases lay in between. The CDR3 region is CASSPERFSNTEAFF. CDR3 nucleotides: TGTGCCAGCTCACCCGAGCGCTTTTCGAACACTGAAGCTTTCTTT.